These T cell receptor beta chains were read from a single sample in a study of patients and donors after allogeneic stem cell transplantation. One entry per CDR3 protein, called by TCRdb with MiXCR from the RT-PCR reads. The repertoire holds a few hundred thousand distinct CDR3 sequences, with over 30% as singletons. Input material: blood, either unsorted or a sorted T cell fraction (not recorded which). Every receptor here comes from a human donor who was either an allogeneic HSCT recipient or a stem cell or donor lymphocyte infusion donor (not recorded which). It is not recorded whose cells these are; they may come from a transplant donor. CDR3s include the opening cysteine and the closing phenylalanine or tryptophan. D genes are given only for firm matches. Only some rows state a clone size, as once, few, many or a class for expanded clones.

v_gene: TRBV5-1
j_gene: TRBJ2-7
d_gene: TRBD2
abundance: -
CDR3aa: CASSLTSGGPYSYEQYF
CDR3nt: TGCGCCAGCAGCTTGACTAGCGGGGGGCCATACTCCTACGAGCAGTACTTC

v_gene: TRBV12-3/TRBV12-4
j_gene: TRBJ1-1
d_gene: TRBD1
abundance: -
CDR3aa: CASSLDGQGTFF
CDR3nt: TGTGCCAGCAGCCTTGACGGACAGGGTACTTTCTTT

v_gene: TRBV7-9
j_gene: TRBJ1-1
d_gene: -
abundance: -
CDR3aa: CASSLGGTKGMNTEAFF
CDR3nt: TGTGCCAGCAGCTTAGGGGGAACCAAAGGAATGAACACTGAAGCTTTCTTT

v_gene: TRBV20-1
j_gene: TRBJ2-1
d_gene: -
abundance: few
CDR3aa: CSARLRHEQFF
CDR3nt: TGCAGTGCTAGGTTGAGGCATGAGCAGTTCTTC

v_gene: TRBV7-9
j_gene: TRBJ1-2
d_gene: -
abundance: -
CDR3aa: CASSVEALYGYTF
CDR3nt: TGTGCCAGCAGCGTTGAGGCCCTCTATGGCTACACCTTC

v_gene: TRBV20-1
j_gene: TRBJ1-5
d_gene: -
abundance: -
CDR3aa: CSARGGGPGRNQPQHF
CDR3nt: TGCAGTGCTAGAGGGGGGGGCCCAGGACGAAATCAGCCCCAGCATTTT

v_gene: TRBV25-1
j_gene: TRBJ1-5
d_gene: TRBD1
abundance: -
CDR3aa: CASSAGQGGNQPQHF
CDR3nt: TGTGCCAGCAGTGCGGGACAGGGGGGCAATCAGCCCCAGCATTTT

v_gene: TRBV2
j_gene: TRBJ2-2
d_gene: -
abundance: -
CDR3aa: CASKNTGELFF
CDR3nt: TGTGCCAGCAAGAACACCGGGGAGCTGTTTTTT

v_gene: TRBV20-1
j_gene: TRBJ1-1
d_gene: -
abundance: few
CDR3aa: CSAPGVQPTEAFF
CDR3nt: TGCAGTGCCCCCGGGGTCCAGCCGACTGAAGCTTTCTTT

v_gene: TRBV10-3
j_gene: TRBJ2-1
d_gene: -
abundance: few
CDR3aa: CAIGTAEQQFF
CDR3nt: TGTGCCATCGGGACTGCGGAACAGCAGTTCTTC

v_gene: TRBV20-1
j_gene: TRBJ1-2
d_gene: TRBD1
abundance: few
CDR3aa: CSASHRGRANYGYTF
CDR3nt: TGCAGTGCTAGCCACAGGGGGCGAGCTAACTATGGCTACACCTTC

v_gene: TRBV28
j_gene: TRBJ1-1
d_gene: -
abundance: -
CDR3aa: CASSLGIGRTEAFF
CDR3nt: TGTGCCAGCAGTTTAGGTATTGGGAGAACTGAAGCTTTCTTT

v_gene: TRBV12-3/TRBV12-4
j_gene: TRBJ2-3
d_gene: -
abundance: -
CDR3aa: CASSLRPDHQASTDTQYF
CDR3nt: TGTGCCAGCAGTTTACGGCCCGATCACCAAGCTAGCACAGATACGCAGTATTTT

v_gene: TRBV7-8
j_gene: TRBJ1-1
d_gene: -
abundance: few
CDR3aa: CASSLADGVAPKNTEAFF
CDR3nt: TGTGCCAGCAGCTTAGCCGATGGGGTCGCCCCCAAGAACACTGAAGCTTTCTTT

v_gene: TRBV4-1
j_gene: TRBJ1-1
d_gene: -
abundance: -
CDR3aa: CASSQGPIGTEAFF
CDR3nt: TGCGCCAGCAGCCAAGGACCGATCGGCACTGAAGCTTTCTTT

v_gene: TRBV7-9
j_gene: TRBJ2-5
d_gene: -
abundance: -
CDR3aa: CASSRQSLQTQYF
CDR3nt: TGTGCCAGCAGTCGACAGTCTCTGCAGACCCAGTACTTC

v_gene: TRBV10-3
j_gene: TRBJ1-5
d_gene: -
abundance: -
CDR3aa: CAISESGGSLNGPQHF
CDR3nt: TGTGCCATCAGTGAGTCAGGCGGCAGCCTGAATGGTCCCCAGCATTTT

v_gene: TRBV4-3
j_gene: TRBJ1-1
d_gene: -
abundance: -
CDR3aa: CASSHESSGATLNTEAFF
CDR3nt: TGCGCCAGCAGCCACGAGTCTTCGGGGGCCACCTTGAACACTGAAGCTTTCTTT

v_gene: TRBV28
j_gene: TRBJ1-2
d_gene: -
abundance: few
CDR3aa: CASSSQTGYGYTF
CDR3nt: TGTGCCAGCAGTTCCCAGACGGGCTATGGCTACACCTTC

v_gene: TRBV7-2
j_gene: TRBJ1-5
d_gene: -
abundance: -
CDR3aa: CASSLKTGNNQPQHF
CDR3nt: TGTGCCAGCAGCTTAAAAACAGGGAACAATCAGCCCCAGCATTTT

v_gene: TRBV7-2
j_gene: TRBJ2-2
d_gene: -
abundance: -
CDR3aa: CASSRRVTGELFF
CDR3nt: TGTGCCAGCAGCCGTAGGGTCACCGGGGAGCTGTTTTTT

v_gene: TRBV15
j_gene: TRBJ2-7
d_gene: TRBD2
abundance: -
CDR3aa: CATSRDRLAGPYEQYF
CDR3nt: TGTGCCACCAGCAGAGATCGGCTAGCGGGGCCGTACGAGCAGTACTTC

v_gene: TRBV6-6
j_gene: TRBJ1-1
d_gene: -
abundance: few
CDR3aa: CASSYTVNTEAFF
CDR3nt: TGTGCCAGCAGTTATACGGTGAACACTGAAGCTTTCTTT

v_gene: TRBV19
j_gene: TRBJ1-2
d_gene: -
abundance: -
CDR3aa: CASSMTERRRSYTF
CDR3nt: TGTGCCAGTAGTATGACAGAGCGGAGACGAAGCTACACCTTC

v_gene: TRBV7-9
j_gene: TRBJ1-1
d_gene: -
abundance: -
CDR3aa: CASSRTNTEAFF
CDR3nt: TGTGCCAGCAGCCGAACGAACACTGAAGCTTTCTTT

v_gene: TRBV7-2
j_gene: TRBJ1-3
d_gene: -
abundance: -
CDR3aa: CASSSNRTRFPGNTIYF
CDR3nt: TGTGCCAGCAGCTCTAACAGGACCCGCTTCCCTGGAAACACCATATATTTT

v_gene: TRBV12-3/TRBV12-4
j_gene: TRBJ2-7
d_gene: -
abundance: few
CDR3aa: CASSPDWYEQYF
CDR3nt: TGTGCCAGCAGTCCGGACTGGTACGAGCAGTACTTC

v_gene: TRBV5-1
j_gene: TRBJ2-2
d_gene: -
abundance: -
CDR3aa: CASSPPRFPNTGELFF
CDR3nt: TGCGCCAGCAGCCCCCCTCGGTTTCCGAACACCGGGGAGCTGTTTTTT

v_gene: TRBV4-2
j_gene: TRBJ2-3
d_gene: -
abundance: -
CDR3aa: CASSQAHGQGTDTQYF
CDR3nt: TGTGCCAGCAGCCAAGCCCACGGCCAGGGGACAGATACGCAGTATTTT

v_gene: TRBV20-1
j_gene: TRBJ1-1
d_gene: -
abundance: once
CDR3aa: CSAGTRAAYEAFF
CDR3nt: TGCAGTGCTGGAACACGGGCAGCCTATGAAGCTTTCTTT

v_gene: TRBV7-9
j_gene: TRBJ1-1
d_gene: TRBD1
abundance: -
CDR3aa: CASSPRGENTEAFF
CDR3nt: TGTGCCAGCAGCCCCAGGGGGGAGAACACTGAAGCTTTCTTT

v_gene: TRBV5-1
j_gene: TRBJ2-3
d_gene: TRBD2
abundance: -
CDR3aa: CASSSSGGDTDTQYF
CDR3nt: TGCGCCAGCAGCTCGAGCGGGGGGGACACAGATACGCAGTATTTT

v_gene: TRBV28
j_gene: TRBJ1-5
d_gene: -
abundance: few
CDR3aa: CASSNNQPQHF
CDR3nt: TGTGCCAGCAGCAACAATCAGCCCCAGCATTTT

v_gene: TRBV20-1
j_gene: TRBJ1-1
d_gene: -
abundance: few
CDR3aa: CSANLFGFPLAEAFF
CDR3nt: TGCAGTGCTAACCTATTCGGATTCCCTCTGGCTGAAGCTTTCTTT

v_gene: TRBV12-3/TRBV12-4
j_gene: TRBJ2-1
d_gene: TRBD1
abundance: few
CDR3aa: CASSIGQVLNEQFF
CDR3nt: TGTGCCAGCAGCATAGGACAGGTCCTCAATGAGCAGTTCTTC

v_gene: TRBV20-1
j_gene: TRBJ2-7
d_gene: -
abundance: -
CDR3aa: CSARPRGWDEQYF
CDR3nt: TGCAGTGCTAGACCCCGGGGGTGGGACGAGCAGTACTTC

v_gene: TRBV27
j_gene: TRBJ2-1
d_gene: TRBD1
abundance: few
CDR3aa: CASSIHSGTGDEQFF
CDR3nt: TGTGCCAGCAGTATCCACTCCGGGACAGGGGATGAGCAGTTCTTC

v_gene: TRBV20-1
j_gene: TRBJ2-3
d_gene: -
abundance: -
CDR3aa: CSASGARTDTQYF
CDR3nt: TGCAGTGCTAGCGGGGCCCGCACAGATACGCAGTATTTT

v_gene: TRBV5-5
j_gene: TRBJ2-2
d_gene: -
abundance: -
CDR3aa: CASNIGPPGELFF
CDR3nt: TGTGCCAGCAATATTGGCCCTCCCGGGGAGCTGTTTTTT

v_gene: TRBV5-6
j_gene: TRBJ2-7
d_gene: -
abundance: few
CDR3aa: CASSPRRVPSYEQYF
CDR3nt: TGTGCCAGCAGCCCCCGCAGGGTCCCCTCCTACGAGCAGTACTTC

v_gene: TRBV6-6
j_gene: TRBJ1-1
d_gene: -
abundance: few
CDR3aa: CASSRSTGNTEAFF
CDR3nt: TGTGCCAGCAGCCGATCTACAGGGAACACTGAAGCTTTCTTT

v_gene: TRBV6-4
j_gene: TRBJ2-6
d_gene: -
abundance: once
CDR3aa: CAISRILTF
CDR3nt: TGTGCCATCTCACGCATCCTGACTTTC

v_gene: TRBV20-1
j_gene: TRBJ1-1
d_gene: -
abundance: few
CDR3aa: CSATTGNTEAFF
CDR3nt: TGCAGTGCTACCACAGGGAACACTGAAGCTTTCTTT

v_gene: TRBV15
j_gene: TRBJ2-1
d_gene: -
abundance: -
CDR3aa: CATSRDTGSYNEQFF
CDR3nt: TGTGCCACCAGCAGAGATACAGGCTCCTACAATGAGCAGTTCTTC

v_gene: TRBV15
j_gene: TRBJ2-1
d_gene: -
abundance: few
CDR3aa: CATSRNPVHEQFF
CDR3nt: TGTGCCACCAGCAGGAATCCCGTCCATGAGCAGTTCTTC

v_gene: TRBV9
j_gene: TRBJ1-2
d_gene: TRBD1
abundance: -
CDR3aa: CASSALGQGAKGYTF
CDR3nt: TGTGCCAGCAGCGCCCTGGGACAGGGGGCGAAAGGCTACACCTTC

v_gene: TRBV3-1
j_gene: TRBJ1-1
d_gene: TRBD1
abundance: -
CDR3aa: CASSLTTGGTEAFF
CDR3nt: TGTGCCAGCAGCCTAACCACAGGGGGCACTGAAGCTTTCTTT

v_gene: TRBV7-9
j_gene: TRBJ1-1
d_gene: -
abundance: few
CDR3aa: CASSLVRENTEAFF
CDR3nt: TGTGCCAGCAGCTTAGTGCGGGAGAACACTGAAGCTTTCTTT